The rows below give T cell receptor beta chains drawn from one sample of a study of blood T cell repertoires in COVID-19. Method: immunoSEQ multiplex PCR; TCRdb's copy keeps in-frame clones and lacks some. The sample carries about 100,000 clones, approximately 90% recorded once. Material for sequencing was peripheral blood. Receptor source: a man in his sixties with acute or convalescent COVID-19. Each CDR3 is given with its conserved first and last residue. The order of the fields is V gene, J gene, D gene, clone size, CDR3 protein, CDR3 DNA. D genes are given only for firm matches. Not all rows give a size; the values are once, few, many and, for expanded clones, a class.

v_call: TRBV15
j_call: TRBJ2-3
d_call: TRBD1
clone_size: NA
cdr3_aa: CATSRGRQGEPDTQYF
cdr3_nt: TGTGCCACCAGCAGAGGGCGACAGGGCGAACCAGATACGCAGTATTTT

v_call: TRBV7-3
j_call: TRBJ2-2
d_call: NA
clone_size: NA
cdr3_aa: CASSRNGLSNTGELFF
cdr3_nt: TGTGCCAGCAGCCGAAATGGACTTTCGAACACCGGGGAGCTGTTTTTT

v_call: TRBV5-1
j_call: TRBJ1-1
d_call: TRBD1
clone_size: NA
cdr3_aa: CASSFGQVNTEAFF
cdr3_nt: TGCGCCAGCAGCTTCGGACAGGTGAACACTGAAGCTTTCTTT

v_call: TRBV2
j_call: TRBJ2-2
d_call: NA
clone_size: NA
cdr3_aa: CASSEQGNTGELFF
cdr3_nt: TGTGCCAGCAGTGAGCAGGGAAACACCGGGGAGCTGTTTTTT

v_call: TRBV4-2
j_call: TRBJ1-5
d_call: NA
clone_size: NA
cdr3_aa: CASSQDSGHKPQHF
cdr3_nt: TGTGCCAGCAGCCAAGACTCAGGTCATAAGCCCCAGCATTTT

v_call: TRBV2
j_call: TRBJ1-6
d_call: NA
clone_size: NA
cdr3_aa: CASSESPSRGSPLHF
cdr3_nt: TGTGCCAGCAGTGAATCACCCAGCAGAGGTTCACCCCTCCACTTT

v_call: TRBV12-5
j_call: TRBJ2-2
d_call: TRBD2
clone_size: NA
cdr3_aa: CASGSTPGLSYTGELFF
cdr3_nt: TGTGCTAGTGGTTCAACTCCGGGACTATCCTACACCGGGGAGCTGTTTTTT

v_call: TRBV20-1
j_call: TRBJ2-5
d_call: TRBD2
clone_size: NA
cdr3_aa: CRAGLKETQYF
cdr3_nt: TGCAGAGCGGGACTAAAAGAGACCCAGTACTTC

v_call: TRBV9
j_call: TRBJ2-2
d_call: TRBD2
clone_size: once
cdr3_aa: CASSVHSSGANTGELFF
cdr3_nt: TGTGCCAGCAGCGTCCATTCTAGCGGCGCGAACACCGGGGAGCTGTTTTTT

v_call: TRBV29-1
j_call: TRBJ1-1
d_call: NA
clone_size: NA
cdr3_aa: CSVGASYTEAFF
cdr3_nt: TGCAGCGTTGGAGCCTCCTACACTGAAGCTTTCTTT

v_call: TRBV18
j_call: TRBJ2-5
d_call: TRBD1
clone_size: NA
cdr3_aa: CASSLTRDRVGETQYF
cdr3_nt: TGTGCCAGCTCACTTACTCGGGACAGGGTTGGAGAGACCCAGTACTTC

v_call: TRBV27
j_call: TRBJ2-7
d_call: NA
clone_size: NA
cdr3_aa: CASSSTAFYEQYF
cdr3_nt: TGTGCCAGCAGTTCGACAGCGTTCTACGAGCAGTACTTC

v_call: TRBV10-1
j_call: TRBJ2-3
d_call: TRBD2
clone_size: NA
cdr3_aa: CASSESPSGATDTQYF
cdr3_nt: TGCGCCAGCAGTGAGAGTCCCAGCGGGGCGACAGATACGCAGTATTTT

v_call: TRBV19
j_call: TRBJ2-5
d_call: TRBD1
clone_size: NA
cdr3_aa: CATGLRTGILQYF
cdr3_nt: TGTGCCACCGGCTTAAGGACAGGGATACTCCAGTACTTC

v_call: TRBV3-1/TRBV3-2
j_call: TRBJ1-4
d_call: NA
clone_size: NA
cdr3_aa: CASSFARGTNEKLFF
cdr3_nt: TGTGCCAGCAGCTTTGCGAGGGGGACTAATGAAAAACTGTTTTTT

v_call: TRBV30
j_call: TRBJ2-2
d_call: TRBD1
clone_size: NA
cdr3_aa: CARRDRTNTGELFF
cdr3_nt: TGTGCCCGAAGGGACAGGACGAACACCGGGGAGCTGTTTTTT

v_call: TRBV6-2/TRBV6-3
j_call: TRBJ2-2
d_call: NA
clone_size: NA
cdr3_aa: CASSYLRDTGELFF
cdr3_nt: TGTGCCAGCAGTTATCTCAGGGACACCGGGGAGCTGTTTTTT

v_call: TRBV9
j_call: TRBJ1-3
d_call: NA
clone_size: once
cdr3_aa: CASSVVFRRGASTGNTIYF
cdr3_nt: TGTGCCAGCAGCGTAGTGTTTAGACGGGGGGCATCAACTGGAAACACCATATATTTT

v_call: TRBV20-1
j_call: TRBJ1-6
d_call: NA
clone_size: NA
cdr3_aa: CSASSGQYNSPLHF
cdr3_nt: TGCAGTGCTAGTAGTGGACAATATAATTCACCCCTCCACTTT

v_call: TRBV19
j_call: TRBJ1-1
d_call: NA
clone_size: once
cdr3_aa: CASSRDIGDTEAFF
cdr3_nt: TGTGCCAGTAGTCGAGATATCGGAGACACTGAAGCTTTCTTT

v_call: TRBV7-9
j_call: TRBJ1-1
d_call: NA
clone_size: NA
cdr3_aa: CASSTPRLEAFF
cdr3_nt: TGTGCCAGCAGCACCCCCAGGCTTGAAGCTTTCTTT

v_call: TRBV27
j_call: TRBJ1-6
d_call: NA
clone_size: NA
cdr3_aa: CASSLGAGWNSPLHF
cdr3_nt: TGTGCCAGCAGTTTAGGAGCAGGGTGGAATTCACCCCTCCACTTT

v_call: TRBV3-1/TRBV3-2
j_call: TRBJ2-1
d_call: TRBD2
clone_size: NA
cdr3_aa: CASSQYGTSGINEQFF
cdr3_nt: TGTGCCAGCAGCCAATACGGGACTAGCGGGATAAATGAGCAGTTCTTC

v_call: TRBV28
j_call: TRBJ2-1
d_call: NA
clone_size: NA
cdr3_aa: CASSLTPSYNEQFF
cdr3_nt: TGTGCCAGCAGTTTGACACCCTCCTACAATGAGCAGTTCTTC

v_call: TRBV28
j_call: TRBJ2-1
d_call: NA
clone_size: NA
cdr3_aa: CASTFPVPSSYNEQFF
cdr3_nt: TGTGCCAGCACCTTCCCGGTGCCGAGCTCCTACAATGAGCAGTTCTTC

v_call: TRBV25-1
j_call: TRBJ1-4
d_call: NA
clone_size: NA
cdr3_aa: CASSEYRGGGEKLFF
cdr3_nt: TGTGCCAGCAGTGAATACAGGGGAGGGGGTGAAAAACTGTTTTTT

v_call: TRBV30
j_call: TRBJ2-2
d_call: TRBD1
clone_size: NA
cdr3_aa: CAWRGRDRGELLVLGELFF
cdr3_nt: TGTGCCTGGAGGGGACGGGACAGGGGGGAGTTGTTGGTTTTGGGAGAGCTGTTTTTT

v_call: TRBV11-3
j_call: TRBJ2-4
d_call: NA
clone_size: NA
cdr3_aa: CASSLDKTDIQYF
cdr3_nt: TGTGCCAGCAGCTTAGACAAGACTGACATTCAGTACTTC

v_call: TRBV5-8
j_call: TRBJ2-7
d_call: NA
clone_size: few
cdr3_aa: CASSLSSGQHYEQYF
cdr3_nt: TGTGCCAGCAGCCTCTCTTCGGGACAACACTACGAGCAGTACTTC

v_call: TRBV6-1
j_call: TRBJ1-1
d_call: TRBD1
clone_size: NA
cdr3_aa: CASSEYHGTGSLGDTEAFF
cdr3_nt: TGTGCCAGCAGTGAGTATCACGGGACAGGGAGTTTGGGGGACACTGAAGCTTTCTTT

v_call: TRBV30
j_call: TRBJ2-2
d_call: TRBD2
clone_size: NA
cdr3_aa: CAWSGGPNTGELFF
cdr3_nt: TGTGCCTGGTCGGGAGGACCGAACACCGGGGAGCTGTTTTTT